This passage covers 30 T cell receptor beta chains from one sample sequenced in a study of T cell responses to AZD1222 COVID-19 vaccine. Clones were sequenced by immunoSEQ multiplex PCR, and TCRdb holds only the in-frame ones, with some missing. The sample lists about 100,000 clones, approximately 89% occurring once. The sample was peripheral blood, taken on day 0 of MenACWY control vaccination. The origin of the receptors is an adult in good health.

V is TRBV14 and J is TRBJ2-7; TRBD1 might be the D (6 bases). The CDR3 has 17 amino acids. V lost 1 base to trimming and J lost 6 bases, with 22 bases between them. Germline assignment: CDR1 SGHDN and CDR2 FVKESK. DNA for the CDR3: TGTGCCAGCAGCCAAGGGCCTCACAGGGCCACTCGAGGCGAGCAGTACTTC. This encodes CASSQGPHRATRGEQYF.

This clone has only a few counts. V usage is TRBV7-8 and J usage is TRBJ2-7; no reliable D call. Germline CDR1 and CDR2: SGHVS and FQNEAQ. V shed 5 bases and J shed 2 bases, with 16 bases lying between them. This CDR3 is built from 15 residues. This CDR3 reads CASSRKPGLTYEQYF. CDR3 nucleotide sequence: TGTGCCAGCAGCCGTAAACCGGGTCTAACCTACGAGCAGTACTTC.

The chain joins TRBV7-9 to TRBJ2-2; 8 nucleotides align to TRBD2. V trimming: 7 bases; J trimming: 0 bases; junction bases outside the gene matches: 4. The length of the CDR3 is 15 residues. CDR1 and CDR2 (germline): SEHNR, FQNEAQ (reference sequence). The CDR3 DNA reads as TGTGCCAGCACCCGGGGGGGGGCGAACACCGGGGAGCTGTTTTTT. Protein: CASTRGGANTGELFF. The complete variable domain, with remaining parts taken from reference TRBV7-9 and TRBJ2-2, reads DTGVSQNPRHKITKRGQNVTFRCDPISEHNRLYWYRQTLGQGPEFLTYFQNEAQLEKSRLLSDRFSAERPKGSFSTLEIQRTEQGDSAMYLCASTRGGANTGELFFGEGSRLTVL.

This clone has just a few counts. The rearrangement uses TRBV15 and TRBJ2-7; 10 positions agree with TRBD1. The V segment lost 3 bases and the J segment 6 bases; nucleotides outside the gene matches: 2. Per germline, CDR1 LNHNV and CDR2 YYDKDF (reference sequence). The CDR3 loop spans 13 amino acids. The CDR3 is CATSRGDRGEQYF. For the CDR3, the DNA is TGTGCCACCAGCAGGGGGGACAGGGGCGAGCAGTACTTC.

The genes are TRBV2 and TRBJ1-5; 8 nucleotides match TRBD1. The V gene's germline CDR1 is SNHLY and CDR2 FYNNEI. The CDR3 sequence is 15 residues long. Unmatched junction bases numbered 3, after V lost 4 bases and J lost 1 base. This CDR3 reads CASSAGQGSNQPQHF. CDR3 sequence (DNA): TGTGCCAGCAGTGCCGGACAGGGAAGCAATCAGCCCCAGCATTTT.

The rearrangement uses TRBV6-5 and TRBJ2-7; D perhaps matches TRBD1 (6 bases). The CDR3 is 13 residues long. The germline gives CDR1 MNHEY, CDR2 SVGAGI. The V gene lost 5 bases and the J gene lost 2 bases, with 10 bases spanning the gap. The CDR3: CASSPGQPYEQYF. CDR3 DNA: TGTGCCAGCAGTCCGGGACAACCCTACGAGCAGTACTTC.

This chain joins TRBV3-1 (or the pseudogene TRBV3-2) and TRBJ2-1; 10 nucleotides match TRBD2. J was trimmed by 3 bases and V by 0 bases; bases with no gene match: 5. The CDR3 sequence is 17 residues long. CDR1 and CDR2 from the germline V gene are LGHDT and YNNKEL (reference sequence). This CDR3 is CASSQDSGGALYNEQFF. The CDR3 DNA reads as TGTGCCAGCAGCCAAGACAGCGGGGGGGCCCTCTACAATGAGCAGTTCTTC.

V is TRBV28 and J is TRBJ2-2; maybe TRBD1 (5 bases). Germline V lookup: CDR1 MDHEN, CDR2 SYDVKM. V lost 2 bases and J lost 0, with 7 bases in between. This CDR3 is built from 15 residues. CDR3 residues: CASSLGAPNTGELFF. The CDR3 bases are TGTGCCAGCAGTTTAGGGGCTCCGAACACCGGGGAGCTGTTTTTT.

V gene TRBV2 combines with J gene TRBJ2-3; the D gene is possibly TRBD1 (5 bases). Between the trimmed V and J ends, which lost 6 bases and 2 bases, there was a span of 15 bases. CDR1 is SNHLY, CDR2 FYNNEI, per germline. CDR3 length equals 15 residues. This chain's CDR3 is CASREQESSTDTQYF. CDR3 in DNA: TGTGCCAGCAGGGAACAGGAGAGCTCCACAGATACGCAGTATTTT.

The chain has TRBV7-8 and TRBJ2-1; D perhaps matches TRBD1 (5 bases). The length of the CDR3 is 14 residues. Trimming left V 3 bases short and J 12 bases short, with 18 bases between. Germline V gives CDR1 SGHVS, CDR2 FQNEAQ. The CDR3 DNA reads as TGTGCCAGCAGCTTGGAAACAAGGGGCATTGGGCAGTTCTTC. This gives the protein CASSLETRGIGQFF. Variable domain in full (rest from reference TRBV7-8 and TRBJ2-1): GAGVSQSPRYKVAKRGQDVALRCDPISGHVSLFWYQQALGQGPEFLTYFQNEAQLDKSGLPSDRFFAERPEGSVSTLKIQRTQQEDSAVYLCASSLETRGIGQFFGPGTRLTVL.

This clone turned up a few times. The chain combines TRBV28 with TRBJ1-1; D might be TRBD1 (5 bases). The CDR3 consists of 11 residues. The germline V and J ends were trimmed by 10 bases and 1 base, with 7 bases remaining between them. Looked up from germline, CDR1 is MDHEN and CDR2 is SYDVKM. The CDR3: CATGANTEAFF. As DNA, the CDR3 is TGTGCCACCGGGGCGAACACTGAAGCTTTCTTT.

The CDR3 is CASSPGTHSYEQYF. The CDR3 DNA is TGTGCCAGCTCACCAGGGACGCACTCCTACGAGCAGTACTTC. This sequence joins TRBV18 and TRBJ2-7; D is tentatively TRBD1 or TRBD2 (5 bases each). Trimming left V 2 bases short and J 0 bases short, with 8 bases between. Germline V gene data show CDR1 as KGHSH and CDR2 as LQKENI. This CDR3 region has 14 residues.

V and J are TRBV19 and TRBJ1-4; 11 bases fit TRBD1. Germline-derived CDR1 and CDR2 are LNHDA and SQIVND (reference sequence). Trimming cost V 6 bases and J 7 bases; bases outside gene matches: 10. The CDR3 consists of 16 residues. CDR3 in DNA: TGTGCCAGTAGCCTCAGAAGGACAGGGGGCAGTGAAAAACTGTTTTTT. Its translation: CASSLRRTGGSEKLFF. Complete variable domain (other parts from reference TRBV19 and TRBJ1-4): DGGITQSPKYLFRKEGQNVTLSCEQNLNHDAMYWYRQDPGQGLRLIYYSQIVNDFQKGDIAEGYSVSREKKESFPLTVTSAQKNPTAFYLCASSLRRTGGSEKLFFGSGTQLSVL.

This clone was observed a single time. The CDR3 DNA reads as TGTGCCAGCAGTTTCGGGGCTAGCGGGGTATACATTCAGTACTTC. This sequence encodes CASSFGASGVYIQYF. V is TRBV28 and J is TRBJ2-4, with 9 nucleotides matching TRBD2. V dropped 3 bases and J dropped 8; count of bases not matched to a gene: 8. The CDR3 contains 15 residues. Germline CDR1 is MDHEN and CDR2 is SYDVKM.

This chain links TRBV7-9 with TRBJ2-7; either TRBD1 or TRBD2 may fit D (5 bases each). Germline V lookup: CDR1 SEHNR, CDR2 FQNEAQ (reference sequence). The CDR3 sequence is 14 residues long. The V end was cut by 5 bases, the J end by 3 bases, with 14 bases between. The CDR3, as DNA: TGTGCCAGCAGCCCCCCCGGGGCGAGCTACGAGCAGTACTTC. Amino acids: CASSPPGASYEQYF. Variable domain in full (rest from reference TRBV7-9 and TRBJ2-7): DTGVSQNPRHKITKRGQNVTFRCDPISEHNRLYWYRQTLGQGPEFLTYFQNEAQLEKSRLLSDRFSAERPKGSFSTLEIQRTEQGDSAMYLCASSPPGASYEQYFGPGTRLTVT.

The chain recombines TRBV9 with TRBJ2-3; D ambiguous. There are 12 residues in the CDR3. V lost 4 bases, J lost 2 bases, and 5 bases lay in between. The V gene's germline CDR1 is SGDLS and CDR2 YYNGEE. The CDR3 bases are TGTGCCAGCAGCCAGGCCACAGATACGCAGTATTTT. This sequence encodes CASSQATDTQYF.

This clone was seen a single time. The genes are TRBV5-1 and TRBJ2-2; 7 nucleotides match TRBD1. Trimming removed 3 bases from V and 6 bases from J; junction bases left unmatched: 8. There are 15 residues in the CDR3. The germline CDR1 and CDR2 sequences are SGHRS and YFSETQ. CDR3 loop: CASSSTGVSAGELFF. The CDR3 DNA follows: TGCGCCAGCAGCTCAACAGGGGTCAGCGCCGGGGAGCTGTTTTTT.

V is TRBV12-3 or TRBV12-4 and J is TRBJ1-1, with a tentative D call TRBD1 (5 bases). The CDR3 covers 12 residues. Deletions cut 4 bases from V and 6 bases from J, with 9 bases between. DNA of the CDR3: TGTGCCAGCAGTTACCGGGGGTCTGAAGCTTTCTTT. Translation gives CASSYRGSEAFF.

The J gene is TRBJ1-5, the V gene TRBV19; D unresolved. Per germline, CDR1 LNHDA and CDR2 SQIVND (reference sequence). CDR3 length: 13 residues. Trimming stripped 2 bases from V and 8 bases from J, with 10 bases between. CDR3 sequence: CASSILGLEPQHF. The CDR3 bases are TGTGCCAGTAGTATACTAGGGTTAGAGCCCCAGCATTTT.

The chain carries TRBV3-1 (or the pseudogene TRBV3-2) and TRBJ2-7; D might be TRBD1 or TRBD2, each matching 5 bases. The CDR3 is made up of 13 amino acids. V lost 5 bases, J lost 7 bases, and 15 bases lay in between. Germline CDR1 LGHDT, CDR2 YNNKEL (reference sequence). In DNA form, the CDR3 reads TGTGCCAGCAGCTCAGAGGGGACGGTGGAGCAGTACTTC. It is translated as CASSSEGTVEQYF.

This chain joins TRBV9 and TRBJ2-3; the D gene is possibly TRBD1 (6 bases). The CDR3 spans 12 residues. Per germline, CDR1 SGDLS and CDR2 YYNGEE. Trimming stripped 4 bases from V and 6 bases from J, with 9 bases between. The CDR3 region is CASSPQGDTQYF. The CDR3 DNA reads TGTGCCAGCAGCCCCCAGGGGGATACGCAGTATTTT.

This chain joins TRBV27 and TRBJ1-2; a weak D match, TRBD1 (6 bases). The germline V gene has CDR1 MNHEY and CDR2 SMNVEV (reference sequence). The V and J ends lost 5 bases and 8 bases respectively, with 15 bases between them. This CDR3 has 13 amino acids. The CDR3 loop reads CASSAHTGSGYTF. The CDR3 DNA is TGTGCCAGCAGTGCCCATACAGGGAGCGGCTACACCTTC.

Concerning this clone itself: Other DNA variants within this sample encode the same CDR3. This chain connects TRBV9 to TRBJ2-1, with D possibly matching TRBD1 (5 bases). Trimming took off 0 bases at V and 0 bases at J, with 7 bases between the two ends. This CDR3 has 15 residues. Germline lookup yields CDR1 SGDLS and CDR2 YYNGEE. CDR3 residues: CASSVEGASYNEQFF. The CDR3 bases are TGTGCCAGCAGCGTAGAAGGGGCCTCCTACAATGAGCAGTTCTTC.

This clone appeared a few times. This chain links TRBV5-1 with TRBJ1-2, with D maybe TRBD1 (5 bases). The CDR3 consists of 15 residues. Per germline, CDR1 SGHRS and CDR2 YFSETQ. The ends were cut back, 4 bases at V and 2 bases at J, with 15 bases in the middle. CDR3 sequence (DNA): TGCGCCAGCAGCCCCCAGGGCTTTTCGAACTATGGCTACACCTTC. The encoded protein is CASSPQGFSNYGYTF.

This chain uses TRBV2 with TRBJ2-2; D may be TRBD2 (6 bases). This CDR3 spans 14 amino acids. Trimming cost V 2 bases and J 5 bases, with 9 bases left between them. Per the germline V gene, CDR1 is SNHLY and CDR2 is FYNNEI. The CDR3 DNA sequence: TGTGCCAGCAGTGAACGGAGGGATACCGGGGAGCTGTTTTTT. Translation: CASSERRDTGELFF. The whole variable domain, remainder taken from reference TRBV2 and TRBJ2-2, is EPEVTQTPSHQVTQMGQEVILRCVPISNHLYFYWYRQILGQKVEFLVSFYNNEISEKSEIFDDQFSVERPDGSNFTLKIRSTKLEDSAMYFCASSERRDTGELFFGEGSRLTVL.

This chain connects TRBV19 to TRBJ1-2, with 8 bases fitting TRBD1. CDR3 size: 15 residues. Trimming cost V 1 base and J 2 bases; bases outside gene matches: 3. CDR1 and CDR2 from the germline V gene are LNHDA and SQIVND (reference sequence). CDR3 sequence (DNA): TGTGCCAGTAGTATAGTCCAGGGGGCAAACTATGGCTACACCTTC. It translates to CASSIVQGANYGYTF.

The chain carries TRBV5-4 and TRBJ2-7; perhaps TRBD1 as D (5 bases). The CDR3 spans 14 residues. Looked up from germline, CDR1 is SGHNT and CDR2 is YYREEE (reference sequence). V lost 1 base, J lost 4 bases, and 12 bases lay in between. The CDR3, as DNA: TGTGCCAGCAGCTTGTCAGGGTCGAAATACGAGCAGTACTTC. Translating gives CASSLSGSKYEQYF.

This clone ranks as medium-sized. J is TRBJ1-2 and V is TRBV3-1 (or the pseudogene TRBV3-2); 7 bases agree with TRBD1. After removal of 2 bases from V and 8 bases from J, the junction contained 8 bases not matched to a gene. Germline loops: CDR1 LGHDT, CDR2 YNNKEL (reference sequence). The CDR3 sequence is 14 residues long. The CDR3 DNA follows: TGTGCCAGCAGCCAAATCAGCAGGGGGGAGGGCTACACCTTC. Encoded protein: CASSQISRGEGYTF.

In its sample, this clone was seen once. The V call is TRBV7-9, the J call TRBJ2-3; D may be TRBD2 (5 bases). V was trimmed by 4 bases and J by 5 bases, leaving 19 bases between them. This CDR3 is built from 16 residues. CDR1 is SEHNR and CDR2 is FQNEAQ in the germline V gene (reference sequence). The chain's CDR3 is CASSSTKRAEGDTQYF. CDR3 DNA: TGTGCCAGCAGCTCAACTAAGAGGGCCGAGGGAGATACGCAGTATTTT.

V and J are TRBV18 and TRBJ1-5, with TRBD1 matching 8 bases. The CDR3 covers 18 residues. Germline V gives CDR1 KGHSH, CDR2 LQKENI. The J segment lost 4 bases and the V segment lost 2 bases, leaving 13 bases of the junction unmatched. Here the CDR3 reads CASSPDGGTGGKNQPQHF. In nucleotides, the CDR3 is TGTGCCAGCTCACCAGACGGCGGGACAGGCGGGAAAAATCAGCCCCAGCATTTT.